The sequence of this TCR beta chain was determined in a study of blood T cell repertoires in COVID-19. Study-wide background: Nucleic acid was either cDNA or gDNA, and it came from T cells, B-cell-depleted T cells, or PBMCs.

This CDR3 is 11 amino acids long. The V and J ends lost 3 bases and 4 bases respectively, with 4 bases between them. Germline lookup yields CDR1 DFQATT and CDR2 SNEGSKA (reference sequence). Original processing notes: Estimates of nucleated cell counts were drawn from the amplification of reference gene primers. Only in-frame clones appear in the TCRdb table, and some are missing; sequencing was by immunoSEQ multiplex PCR. From that table come the V and J calls and clone size; the DNA was used to work out D and trimming. The sample shows some 240,000 clones, roughly 80% of them seen only once. The TCR comes from a man in his fifties or sixties who had recovered from COVID-19. Sequenced material: PBMCs or T cells enriched from blood (not recorded which). V gene TRBV20-1 combines with J gene TRBJ2-1; no clear D. The CDR3 spells CSASRYNEQFF. The CDR3 DNA reads as TGCAGTGCTAGTCGGTACAATGAGCAGTTCTTC.